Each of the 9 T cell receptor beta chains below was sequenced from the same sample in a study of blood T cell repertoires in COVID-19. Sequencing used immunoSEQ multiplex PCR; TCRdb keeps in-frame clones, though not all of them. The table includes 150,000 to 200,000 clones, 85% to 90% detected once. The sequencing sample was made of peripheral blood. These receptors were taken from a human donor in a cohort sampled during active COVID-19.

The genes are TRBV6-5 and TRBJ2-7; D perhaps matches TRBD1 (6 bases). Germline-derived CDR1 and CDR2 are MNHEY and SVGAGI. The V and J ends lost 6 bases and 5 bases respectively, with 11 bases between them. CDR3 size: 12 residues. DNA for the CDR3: TGTGCCAGCAGCCCGACAGGACACGAGCAGTACTTC. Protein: CASSPTGHEQYF.

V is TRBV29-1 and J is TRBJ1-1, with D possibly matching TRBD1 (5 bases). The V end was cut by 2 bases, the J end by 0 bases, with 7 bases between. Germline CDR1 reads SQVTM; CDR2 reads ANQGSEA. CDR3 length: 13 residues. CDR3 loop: CSVELDMNTEAFF. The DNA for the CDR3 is TGCAGCGTTGAACTGGACATGAACACTGAAGCTTTCTTT.

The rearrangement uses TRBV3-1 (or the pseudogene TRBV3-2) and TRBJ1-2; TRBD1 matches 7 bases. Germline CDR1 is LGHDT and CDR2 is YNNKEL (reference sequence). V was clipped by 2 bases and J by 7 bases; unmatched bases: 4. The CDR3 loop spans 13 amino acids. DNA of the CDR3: TGTGCCAGCAGCCAAACAGGGGACGGTGGCTACACCTTC. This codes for CASSQTGDGGYTF.

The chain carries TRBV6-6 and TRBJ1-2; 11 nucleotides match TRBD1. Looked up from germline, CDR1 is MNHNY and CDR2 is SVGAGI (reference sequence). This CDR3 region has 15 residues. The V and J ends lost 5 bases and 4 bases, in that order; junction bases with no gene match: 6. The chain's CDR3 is CASSRDRGIVYGYTF. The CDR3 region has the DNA TGTGCCAGCAGTAGGGACAGGGGGATTGTCTATGGCTACACCTTC.

Here the CDR3 DNA reads TGTGCCAGCAGTTACCCGGGACAGACCCCCGTAGGGGCCAACGTCCTGACTTTC. Its protein is CASSYPGQTPVGANVLTF. J is TRBJ2-6 and V is TRBV6-8; 7 nucleotides agree with TRBD1. V lost 2 bases, J lost 4 bases, and 11 bases stayed unmatched. Per germline, CDR1 MNHGY and CDR2 SAAAGT. This CDR3 is 18 amino acids long.

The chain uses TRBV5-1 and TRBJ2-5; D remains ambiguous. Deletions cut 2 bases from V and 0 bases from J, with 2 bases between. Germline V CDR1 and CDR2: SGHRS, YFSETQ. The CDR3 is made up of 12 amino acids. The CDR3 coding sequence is TGCGCCAGCAGCTTCAACCAAGAGACCCAGTACTTC. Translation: CASSFNQETQYF.

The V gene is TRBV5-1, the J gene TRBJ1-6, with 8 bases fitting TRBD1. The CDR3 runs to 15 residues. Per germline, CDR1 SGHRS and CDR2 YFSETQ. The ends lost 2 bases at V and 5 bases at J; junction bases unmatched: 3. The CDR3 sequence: CASSLRTGNNSPLHF. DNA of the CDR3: TGCGCCAGCAGCTTAAGGACAGGGAATAATTCACCCCTCCACTTT.

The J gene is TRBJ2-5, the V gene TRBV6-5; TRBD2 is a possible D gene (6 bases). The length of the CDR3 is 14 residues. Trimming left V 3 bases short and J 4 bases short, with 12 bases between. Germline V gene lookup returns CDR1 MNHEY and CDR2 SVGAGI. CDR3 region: CASSYSGGGETQYF. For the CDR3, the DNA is TGTGCCAGCAGTTATAGTGGGGGAGGAGAGACCCAGTACTTC.

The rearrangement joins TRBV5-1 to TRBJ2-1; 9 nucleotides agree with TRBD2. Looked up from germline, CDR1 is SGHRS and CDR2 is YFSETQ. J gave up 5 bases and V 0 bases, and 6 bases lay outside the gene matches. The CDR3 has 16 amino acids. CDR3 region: CASSLELAGLNNEQFF. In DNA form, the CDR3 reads TGCGCCAGCAGCTTGGAGCTAGCGGGGCTCAACAATGAGCAGTTCTTC.